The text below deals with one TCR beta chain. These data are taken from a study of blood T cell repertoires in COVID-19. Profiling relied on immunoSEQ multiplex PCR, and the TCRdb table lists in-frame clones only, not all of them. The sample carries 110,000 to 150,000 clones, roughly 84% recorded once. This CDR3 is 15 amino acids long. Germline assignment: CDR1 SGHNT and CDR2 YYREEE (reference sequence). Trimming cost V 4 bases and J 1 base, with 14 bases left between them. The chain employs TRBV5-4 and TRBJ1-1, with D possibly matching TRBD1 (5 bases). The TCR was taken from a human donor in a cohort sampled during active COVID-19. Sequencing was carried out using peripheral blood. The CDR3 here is CASSPRGSANTEAFF. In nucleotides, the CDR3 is TGTGCCAGCAGCCCGCGGGGGTCAGCGAACACTGAAGCTTTCTTT.